This T cell receptor (beta chain) was obtained from a study of blood T cells in healthy people across ages. Together with a sample-barcoded 5' primer, a J-beta primer mix was included in a second PCR lasting about 6 to 11 cycles. One entry per CDR3 protein results from TCRdb running MiXCR on the 5' RACE reads. The data show 1 million or so distinct CDR3 sequences, around 25% seen once. The CDR3 is 14 amino acids. Looked up from germline, CDR1 is DFQATT and CDR2 is SNEGSKA (reference sequence). V was shortened by 4 bases and J by 2 bases, with 12 bases between the two germline ends. The same data also contributed to another study, on T cells of mothers and their children. That source adds: A few mothers and their six children, all healthy Caucasians, donated. Biologically related mothers and children overlapped slightly more than unrelated pairs, a non-significant difference.

Sequenced material: blood. This chain connects TRBV20-1 to TRBJ1-3; weak D call: TRBD1 (5 bases). The sequence came from a girl aged 2 to 9 in good health. In DNA form, the CDR3 reads TGCAGTGCTACAAGACAGTCCGCTGGAAACACCATATATTTT. Protein product: CSATRQSAGNTIYF.